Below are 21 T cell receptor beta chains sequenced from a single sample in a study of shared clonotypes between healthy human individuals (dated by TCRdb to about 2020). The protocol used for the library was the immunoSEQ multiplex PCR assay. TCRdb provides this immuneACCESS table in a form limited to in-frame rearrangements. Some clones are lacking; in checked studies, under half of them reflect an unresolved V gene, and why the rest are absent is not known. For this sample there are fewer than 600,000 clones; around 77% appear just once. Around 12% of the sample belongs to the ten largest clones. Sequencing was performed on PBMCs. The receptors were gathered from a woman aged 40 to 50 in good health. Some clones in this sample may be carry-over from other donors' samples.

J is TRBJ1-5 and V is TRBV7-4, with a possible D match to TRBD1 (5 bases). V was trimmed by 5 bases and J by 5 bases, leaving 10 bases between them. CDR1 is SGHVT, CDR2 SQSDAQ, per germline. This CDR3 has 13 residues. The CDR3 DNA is TGTGCCAGCAGCATAAGGGGTGATCAGCCCCAGCATTTT. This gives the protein CASSIRGDQPQHF.

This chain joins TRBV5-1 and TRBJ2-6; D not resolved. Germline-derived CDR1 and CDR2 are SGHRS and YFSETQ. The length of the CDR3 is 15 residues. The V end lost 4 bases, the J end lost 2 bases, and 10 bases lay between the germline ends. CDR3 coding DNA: TGCGCCAGCAGCCCCGAGCCAGCTGGGGCCAACGTCCTGACTTTC. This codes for CASSPEPAGANVLTF.

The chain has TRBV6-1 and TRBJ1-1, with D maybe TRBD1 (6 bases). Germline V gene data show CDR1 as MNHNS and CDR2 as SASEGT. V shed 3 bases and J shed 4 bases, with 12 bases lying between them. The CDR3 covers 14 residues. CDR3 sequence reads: CASSETTGITEAFF. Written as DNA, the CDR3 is TGTGCCAGCAGTGAGACAACAGGGATCACTGAAGCTTTCTTT.

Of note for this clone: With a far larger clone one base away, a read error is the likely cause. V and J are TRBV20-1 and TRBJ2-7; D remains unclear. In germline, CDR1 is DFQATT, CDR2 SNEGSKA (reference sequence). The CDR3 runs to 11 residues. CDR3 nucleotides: TGCAGGGCTAGTGGCCCCCTCGAGCAGTACTTC. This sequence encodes CRASGPLEQYF.

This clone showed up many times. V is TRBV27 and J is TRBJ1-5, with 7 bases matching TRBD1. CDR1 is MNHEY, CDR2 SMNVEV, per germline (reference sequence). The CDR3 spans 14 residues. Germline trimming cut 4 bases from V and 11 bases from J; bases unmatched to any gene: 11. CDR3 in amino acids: CASSSLDRLGAQHF. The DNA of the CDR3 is TGTGCCAGCAGTTCCCTGGACAGGTTGGGAGCCCAGCATTTT.

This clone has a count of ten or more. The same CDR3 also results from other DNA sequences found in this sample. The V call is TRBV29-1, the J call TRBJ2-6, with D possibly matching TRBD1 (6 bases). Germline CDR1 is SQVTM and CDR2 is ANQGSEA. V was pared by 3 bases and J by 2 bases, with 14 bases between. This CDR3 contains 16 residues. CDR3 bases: TGCAGCGTTGATGCAGGGGAGAAGGCTGGGGCCAACGTCCTGACTTTC. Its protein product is CSVDAGEKAGANVLTF.

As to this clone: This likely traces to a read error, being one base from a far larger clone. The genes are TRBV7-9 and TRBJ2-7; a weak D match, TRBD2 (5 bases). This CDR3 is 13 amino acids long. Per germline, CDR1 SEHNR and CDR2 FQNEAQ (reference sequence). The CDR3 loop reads CASSAGLAYGQYF. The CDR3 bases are TGTGCCAGCAGCGCAGGACTGGCCTACGGGCAGTACTTC.

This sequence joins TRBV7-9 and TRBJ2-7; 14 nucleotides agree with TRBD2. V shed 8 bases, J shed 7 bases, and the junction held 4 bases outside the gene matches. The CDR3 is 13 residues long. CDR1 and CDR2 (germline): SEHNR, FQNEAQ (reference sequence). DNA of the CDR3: TGTGCCAGCGAAGGACTAGCGGGAGGTGAGCAGTACTTC. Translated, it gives CASEGLAGGEQYF.

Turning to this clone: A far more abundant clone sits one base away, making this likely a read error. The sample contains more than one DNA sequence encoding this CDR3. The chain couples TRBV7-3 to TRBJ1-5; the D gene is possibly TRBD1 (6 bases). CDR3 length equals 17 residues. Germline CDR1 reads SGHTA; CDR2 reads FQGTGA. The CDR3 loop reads CASSLTYRDDGNQPQHF. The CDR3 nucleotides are TGCGCCAGCAGCTTAACCTACAGGGATGATGGGAATCAGCCCCAGCATTTT.

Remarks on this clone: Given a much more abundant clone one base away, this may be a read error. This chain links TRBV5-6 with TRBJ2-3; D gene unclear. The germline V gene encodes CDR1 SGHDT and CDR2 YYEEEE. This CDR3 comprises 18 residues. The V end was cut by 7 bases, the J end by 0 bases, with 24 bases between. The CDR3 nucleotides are TGTGCCAGCGGCTCATCATACCCGTATACCCCAAGCACAGATACGCAGTATTTT. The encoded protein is CASGSSYPYTPSTDTQYF.

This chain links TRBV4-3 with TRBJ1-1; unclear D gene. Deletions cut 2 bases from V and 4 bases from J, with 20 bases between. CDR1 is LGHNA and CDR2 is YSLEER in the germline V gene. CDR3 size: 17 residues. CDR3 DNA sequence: TGCGCCAGCAGCCAATGGCCCATGGGTCCACTACGCACTGAAGCTTTCTTT. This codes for CASSQWPMGPLRTEAFF.

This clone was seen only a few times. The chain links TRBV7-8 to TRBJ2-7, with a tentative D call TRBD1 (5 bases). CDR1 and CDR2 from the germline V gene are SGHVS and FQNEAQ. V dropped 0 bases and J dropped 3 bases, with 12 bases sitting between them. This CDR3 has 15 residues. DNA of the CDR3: TGTGCCAGCAGCTTAGCAGAAGGGGCGCTCTACGAGCAGTACTTC. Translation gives CASSLAEGALYEQYF.

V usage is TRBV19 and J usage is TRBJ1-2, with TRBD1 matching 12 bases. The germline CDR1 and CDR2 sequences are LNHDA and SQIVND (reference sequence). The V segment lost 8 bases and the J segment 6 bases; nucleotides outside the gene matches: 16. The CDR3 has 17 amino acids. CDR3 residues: CASGSSGTGGFRDGYTF. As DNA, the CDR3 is TGTGCCAGTGGCTCATCCGGGACAGGGGGCTTTAGGGATGGCTACACCTTC.

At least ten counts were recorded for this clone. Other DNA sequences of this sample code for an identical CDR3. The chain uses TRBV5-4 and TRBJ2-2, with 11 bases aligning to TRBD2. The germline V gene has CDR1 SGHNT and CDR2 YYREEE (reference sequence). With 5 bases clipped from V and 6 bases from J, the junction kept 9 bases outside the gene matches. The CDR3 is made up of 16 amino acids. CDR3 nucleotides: TGTGCCAGCAGTCGCACTAGCGGGAGATCCGCCGGGGAGCTGTTTTTT. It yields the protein CASSRTSGRSAGELFF. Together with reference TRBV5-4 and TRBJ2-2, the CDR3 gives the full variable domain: ETGVTQSPTHLIKTRGQQVTLRCSSQSGHNTVSWYQQALGQGPQFIFQYYREEENGRGNFPPRFSGLQFPNYSSELNVNALELDDSALYLCASSRTSGRSAGELFFGEGSRLTVL.

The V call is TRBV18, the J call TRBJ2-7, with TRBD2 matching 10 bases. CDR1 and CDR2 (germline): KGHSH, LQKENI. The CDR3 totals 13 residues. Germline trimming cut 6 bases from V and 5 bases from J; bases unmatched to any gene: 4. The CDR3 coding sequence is TGTGCCAGCTCCCCCGGGACTAGCGACGAGCAGTACTTC. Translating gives CASSPGTSDEQYF.

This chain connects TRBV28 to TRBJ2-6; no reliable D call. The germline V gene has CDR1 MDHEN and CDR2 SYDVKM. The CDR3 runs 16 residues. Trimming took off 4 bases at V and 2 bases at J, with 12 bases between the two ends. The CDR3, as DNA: TGTGCCAGCAGTTCCCCCGCCCGAGCTGGGGCCAACGTCCTGACTTTC. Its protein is CASSSPARAGANVLTF.

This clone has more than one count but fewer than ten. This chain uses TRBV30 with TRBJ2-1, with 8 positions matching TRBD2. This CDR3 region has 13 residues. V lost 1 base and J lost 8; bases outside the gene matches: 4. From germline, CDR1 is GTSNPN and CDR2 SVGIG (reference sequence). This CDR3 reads CAWSAAGEYEQFF. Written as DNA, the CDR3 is TGTGCCTGGAGTGCAGCGGGAGAGTATGAGCAGTTCTTC.

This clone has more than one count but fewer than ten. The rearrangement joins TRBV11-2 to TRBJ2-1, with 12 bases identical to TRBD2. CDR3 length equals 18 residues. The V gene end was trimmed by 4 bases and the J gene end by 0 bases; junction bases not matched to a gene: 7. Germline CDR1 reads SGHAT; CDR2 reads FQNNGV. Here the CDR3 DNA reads TGTGCCAGCAGCTCCCGTGCTAGCGGGAGGGTCTCCTACAATGAGCAGTTCTTC. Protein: CASSSRASGRVSYNEQFF.

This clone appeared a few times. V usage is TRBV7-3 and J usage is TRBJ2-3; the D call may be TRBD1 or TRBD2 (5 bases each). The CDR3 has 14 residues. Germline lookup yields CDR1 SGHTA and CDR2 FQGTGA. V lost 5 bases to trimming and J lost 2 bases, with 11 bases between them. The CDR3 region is CASSQEGTTDTQYF. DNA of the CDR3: TGTGCCAGCAGCCAAGAGGGGACCACAGATACGCAGTATTTT.

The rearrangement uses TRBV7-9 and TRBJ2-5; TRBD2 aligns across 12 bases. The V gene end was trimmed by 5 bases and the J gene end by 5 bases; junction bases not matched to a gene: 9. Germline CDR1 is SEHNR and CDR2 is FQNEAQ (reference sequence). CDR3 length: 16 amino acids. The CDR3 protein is CASSRGLAGEAETQYF. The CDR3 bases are TGTGCCAGCAGCCGGGGACTAGCGGGTGAAGCGGAGACCCAGTACTTC.

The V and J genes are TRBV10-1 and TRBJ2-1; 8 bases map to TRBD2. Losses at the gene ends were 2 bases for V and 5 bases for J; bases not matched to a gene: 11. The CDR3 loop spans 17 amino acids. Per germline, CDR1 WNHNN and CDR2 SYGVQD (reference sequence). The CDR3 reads CASSERTAGEGNNEQFF. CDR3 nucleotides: TGCGCCAGCAGTGAGCGAACAGCGGGAGAAGGAAACAATGAGCAGTTCTTC.